The next 17 T cell receptor beta chains were all read from a single sample in a study of regulatory T cells in long-lasting Graves disease. Time point indicated: newly diagnosed GD, antithyroid drugs for less than 3 months. Preparation of the TCR library used RNA extracted from PBMCs. To make TCR beta libraries, researchers used iRepertoire HTBI primers and Arm-PCR of CDR3 regions. TCRdb redid the calling of the multiplex PCR reads with MiXCR, one entry per CDR3 protein. This sample has fewer than 400,000 distinct CDR3 sequences, with approximately 20% found just once. This sample comprised peripheral blood mononuclear cells (PBMCs), obtained at new diagnosis, from a patient treated with antithyroid drugs. These receptor sequences come from a female donor with Graves disease.

Ten or more counts support this clonotype. V usage is TRBV7-8 and J usage is TRBJ2-7, with 7 bases lining up with TRBD2. Losses at the gene ends were 3 bases for V and 2 bases for J; bases not matched to a gene: 10. This CDR3 region has 16 residues. The germline CDR1 and CDR2 sequences are SGHVS and FQNEAQ. The CDR3 DNA reads as TGTGCCAGCAGCTTTGGGTTTCTAGCGGAACCCTACGAGCAGTACTTC. It is translated as CASSFGFLAEPYEQYF.

This clonotype has a count of ten or more. The chain uses TRBV6-1 and TRBJ2-3; D may be TRBD1 (5 bases). The germline V gene has CDR1 MNHNS and CDR2 SASEGT. V gave up 6 bases and J gave up 1 base, with 8 bases separating them. This CDR3 is built from 13 residues. The CDR3 spells CASSGHRTDTQYF. In nucleotides, the CDR3 is TGTGCCAGCAGCGGACACCGCACAGATACGCAGTATTTT.

The chain links TRBV6-2 or TRBV6-3 to TRBJ2-1, with D tentatively TRBD2 (5 bases). Germline CDR1 reads MNHEY; CDR2 reads SVGEGT. The V end was cut by 0 bases, the J end by 0 bases, with 9 bases between. CDR3 length: 16 residues. This CDR3 is CASSYSDFSSYNEQFF. The DNA of the CDR3 is TGTGCCAGCAGTTACTCGGACTTCTCCTCCTACAATGAGCAGTTCTTC.

This clonotype was detected a few times. This chain joins TRBV20-1 and TRBJ2-7; 12 bases match TRBD2. The CDR3 totals 14 residues. J gave up 4 bases and V 4 bases, and 5 bases lay outside the gene matches. CDR1 DFQATT and CDR2 SNEGSKA come from the germline V gene (reference sequence). The CDR3 protein is CSAIKTSGSYEQYF. The CDR3 coding sequence is TGCAGTGCTATTAAGACTAGCGGGAGTTACGAGCAGTACTTC.

This clonotype was observed at least ten times. The rearrangement uses TRBV28 and TRBJ2-3; 8 nucleotides match TRBD2. In germline, CDR1 is MDHEN, CDR2 SYDVKM. V was pared by 3 bases and J by 1 base, with 9 bases of the junction left unmatched. The CDR3 loop spans 17 amino acids. In nucleotides, the CDR3 is TGTGCCAGCAGTTTGCTCCTGTGGCGGGAGGGCACAGATACGCAGTATTTT. Its protein is CASSLLLWREGTDTQYF.

Remarks on this clonotype: This likely stems from a read error, as it lies one base from a far larger clone. The chain carries TRBV11-1 and TRBJ2-1; D unclear. The germline V gene encodes CDR1 SGHAT and CDR2 FQDESV (reference sequence). V lost 5 bases and J lost 4, with 12 bases in between. The CDR3 consists of 14 residues. In DNA, the CDR3 is TGTGCCAGCAGCCCCTTCGGCAATTACAATGAGCAGTTCTTC. This encodes CASSPFGNYNEQFF.

This clonotype was recorded at least ten times. As DNA, the CDR3 is TGTGCCAGCAGCATGAGCAGGGGATTTGATTCACCCCTCCACTTT. This gives the protein CASSMSRGFDSPLHF. The chain links TRBV5-4 to TRBJ1-6; TRBD1 might be the D (6 bases). Trimming took 4 bases from V and 8 from J, leaving 16 bases between them. The CDR3 has 15 amino acids. Per the germline V gene, CDR1 is SGHNT and CDR2 is YYREEE (reference sequence).

The rearrangement links TRBV6-2 or TRBV6-3 to TRBJ2-7; 10 nucleotides align to TRBD2. Trimming removed 2 bases from V and 4 bases from J; junction bases left unmatched: 5. The CDR3 is 15 amino acids. CDR1 is MNHEY, CDR2 SVGEGT, per germline. CDR3 region: CASSYGGLALYEQYF. CDR3 nucleotides: TGTGCCAGCAGTTACGGGGGACTAGCGTTATACGAGCAGTACTTC.

The chain has TRBV29-1 and TRBJ2-7; D unresolved. CDR3 length equals 11 residues. CDR1 is SQVTM, CDR2 ANQGSEA, per germline. V was trimmed by 4 bases and J by 4 bases, leaving 8 bases between them. This CDR3 reads CSVALLYEQYF. CDR3 DNA sequence: TGCAGCGTTGCTTTACTGTACGAGCAGTACTTC.

Here the CDR3 reads CASSPLDGSINEQFF. DNA for the CDR3: TGTGCCAGCAGTCCTTTGGACGGGAGTATAAATGAGCAGTTCTTC. This chain uses TRBV6-1 with TRBJ2-1, with a possible D match to TRBD2 (6 bases). V shed 5 bases and J shed 7 bases, with 18 bases lying between them. The CDR3 has 15 amino acids. Germline V CDR1 and CDR2: MNHNS, SASEGT.

This clonotype was counted between two and nine times. A much larger clone differs from this one at a single base, so this may be a read error. The CDR3 does not close with the conserved phenylalanine or tryptophan, likely indicating a read error. The V gene is TRBV3-1, the J gene TRBJ1-2; no clear D. Deletions cut 0 bases from V and 7 bases from J, with 15 bases between. The germline V gene has CDR1 LGHDT and CDR2 YNNKEL (reference sequence). The CDR3 runs 15 residues. CDR3 DNA: TGTGCCAGCAGCCAAGATAACGGGGTACGAGGTGGCTACACCTCC. It yields the protein CASSQDNGVRGGYTS.

This clonotype was recorded many times. The rearrangement uses TRBV30 and TRBJ2-5; 8 bases match TRBD2. The CDR3 is 15 amino acids. Germline loops: CDR1 GTSNPN, CDR2 SVGIG (reference sequence). V lost 2 bases and J lost 0; bases outside the gene matches: 5. This CDR3 is CAWSKNSGNQETQYF. Written as DNA, the CDR3 is TGTGCCTGGAGTAAGAATAGCGGGAACCAAGAGACCCAGTACTTC.

This clonotype was detected many times. Here the CDR3 DNA reads TGTGCCAGTAGTTTCCAGACTAGCGGGACTGCTCGGGAGCAGTACTTC. It is translated as CASSFQTSGTAREQYF. The chain has TRBV19 and TRBJ2-7; 11 bases map to TRBD2. This CDR3 has 16 residues. Unmatched junction bases numbered 13, after V lost 5 bases and J lost 7 bases. Germline V lookup: CDR1 LNHDA, CDR2 SQIVND (reference sequence).

This rearrangement joins TRBV28 to TRBJ2-7; no clear D gene. The CDR3 contains 15 residues. The germline V gene encodes CDR1 MDHEN and CDR2 SYDVKM. V dropped 5 bases and J dropped 9 bases, with 23 bases sitting between them. For the CDR3, the DNA is TGTGCCAGCAGTGCCTCAGTTGCCTCCTACGAGCGGCAGTACTTC. It translates to CASSASVASYERQYF.

This clonotype was counted many times. The rearrangement uses TRBV12-3 or TRBV12-4 and TRBJ2-1, with TRBD2 matching over 8 bases. Trimming removed 2 bases from V and 0 bases from J; junction bases left unmatched: 6. This CDR3 is built from 17 residues. CDR3 in DNA: TGTGCCAGCAGTTTATCACTAGCGGTGAGCTCCTACAATGAGCAGTTCTTC. It yields the protein CASSLSLAVSSYNEQFF.

Details on this clonotype: The junction departs from the called germline gene at one end, perhaps through a read error. The gene calls are TRBV11-2 and TRBJ2-1; D unresolved. Germline CDR1 SGHAT, CDR2 FQNNGV. CDR3 size: 15 residues. CDR3 sequence (DNA): TGTGCCAGCAGCCCCTACATCGGACCCTACAATGAGCAGCTCTTC. Protein product: CASSPYIGPYNEQLF.

At least ten counts were recorded for this clonotype. The chain is built from TRBV6-1 and TRBJ1-4; D not certain. The CDR3 is 14 residues long. The V end lost 6 bases, the J end lost 5 bases, and 13 bases lay between the germline ends. Germline loops: CDR1 MNHNS, CDR2 SASEGT. Here the CDR3 reads CASSLTLGNEKLFF. As DNA, the CDR3 is TGTGCCAGCAGCTTGACCCTCGGGAATGAAAAACTGTTTTTT.